The present entry profiles one TCR beta chain with its context. The germline V and J ends were trimmed by 4 bases and 0 bases, with 16 bases remaining between them. CDR3 length: 17 residues. CDR1 is LGHNA, CDR2 YSLEER, per germline. The record originates from a study of OX40 agonist ivuxolimab in advanced cancers. Assay: immunoSEQ multiplex PCR; the TCRdb copy retains only in-frame clones and omits some. Seen here are more than 85,000 clones, around nine tenths observed once, and the top ten hold approximately 0.34%. The rearrangement joins TRBV4-3 to TRBJ2-1, with a weak D call TRBD2 (5 bases). The sequencing here drew on CD4+ or CD8+ T cells sorted from blood, taken in a trial of the OX40 agonist ivuxolimab. The TCR was taken from an adult with an advanced solid tumor such as melanoma, head and neck, liver or kidney cancer. The CDR3 DNA reads TGCGCCAGCAGCCTTCAAAGGACGGGGAGCTCCTACAATGAGCAGTTCTTC. Translation gives CASSLQRTGSSYNEQFF.